The 4 T cell receptor beta chains reported below all come from one sample, sequenced in a study of post-analysis software for immune sequencing data. Included in the TCR beta cDNA libraries were unique molecular identifiers. TCRdb processed the PCR reads anew with MiXCR; each CDR3 protein has one entry. Counted here are about 160,000 distinct CDR3 sequences, 35% to 40% occurring once; the ten biggest clones make up 25% to 30%. The input for sequencing was blood, taken after autologous hematopoietic stem cell transplantation. These receptors originate from a girl aged 5-17 years with multiple sclerosis.

V usage is TRBV9 and J usage is TRBJ2-2; the D gene is possibly TRBD2 (5 bases). V lost 0 bases to trimming and J lost 5 bases, with 8 bases between them. The CDR3 is 14 amino acids. Germline CDR1 SGDLS, CDR2 YYNGEE. The CDR3 nucleotides read TGTGCCAGCAGCGTAGTACCGGGGACCGGGGAGCTGTTTTTT. It translates to CASSVVPGTGELFF. The variable domain in full, completed from reference TRBV9 and TRBJ2-2, reads DSGVTQTPKHLITATGQRVTLRCSPRSGDLSVYWYQQSLDQGLQFLIQYYNGEERAKGNILERFSAQQFPDLHSELNLSSLELGDSALYFCASSVVPGTGELFFGEGSRLTVL.

The chain carries TRBV7-9 and TRBJ2-1; unclear D gene. V lost 7 bases and J 9 bases, leaving 10 bases between the germline ends. The CDR3 length is 11 residues. Germline V gene sequence: CDR1 SEHNR, CDR2 FQNEAQ (reference sequence). CDR3 region: CASTLDIEQFF. In DNA form, the CDR3 reads TGTGCCAGCACCCTCGATATTGAGCAGTTCTTC. Complete variable domain (other parts from reference TRBV7-9 and TRBJ2-1): DTGVSQNPRHKITKRGQNVTFRCDPISEHNRLYWYRQTLGQGPEFLTYFQNEAQLEKSRLLSDRFSAERPKGSFSTLEIQRTEQGDSAMYLCASTLDIEQFFGPGTRLTVL.

The V and J genes are TRBV5-6 and TRBJ2-5; 12 bases agree with TRBD1. The end of the DNA fits TRBJ2-7 better, so the J call may be wrong. This CDR3 is built from 14 residues. Germline assignment: CDR1 SGHDT and CDR2 YYEEEE. The CDR3 DNA is TGTGCCAGCAGCCTGGGACAGGGGGCTTTCGAGCAGTACTTC. Amino acids: CASSLGQGAFEQYF.

This clonotype has just a few counts. The chain employs TRBV24-1 and TRBJ2-5, with TRBD2 as a possible D gene (6 bases). With 0 bases removed from V and 0 bases from J, the gap between germline ends came to 7 bases. Germline V gives CDR1 KGHDR, CDR2 SFDVKD. The CDR3 has 15 amino acids. CDR3 DNA: TGTGCCACCAGTGATTTGTGGGGGGACCAAGAGACCCAGTACTTC. It codes for CATSDLWGDQETQYF.